This passage covers 20 T cell receptor beta chains from one sample sequenced in a study of memory CD4+ T cells and cytomegalovirus serostatus. Single viable CD3+CD4+CD8-CD45RO+ cells were sorted as the memory CD4+ T cells. Sequenced by immunoSEQ multiplex PCR; TCRdb stores in-frame clones only, minus some. Among about 53,000 clones, about 81% were seen once, and the ten largest hold approximately 1%. Material for sequencing was memory CD4+ T cells from blood. The receptors come from an adult in good health and CMV-seronegative.

The chain employs TRBV28 and TRBJ2-7; D is uncertain. V shed 5 bases and J shed 0 bases, with 8 bases lying between them. This CDR3 contains 13 residues. Germline CDR1 reads MDHEN; CDR2 reads SYDVKM. In DNA, the CDR3 is TGTGCCAGCAGTCCGACTCTCTCCTACGAGCAGTACTTC. Protein sequence: CASSPTLSYEQYF.

The chain couples TRBV19 to TRBJ2-3; D is ambiguous. CDR3 size: 14 residues. Germline V gene data show CDR1 as LNHDA and CDR2 as SQIVND (reference sequence). Trimming removed 5 bases from V and 2 bases from J, with 11 bases in between. CDR3 loop: CASSSSVVTDTQYF. The CDR3, as DNA: TGTGCCAGTAGTTCGTCGGTAGTCACAGATACGCAGTATTTT.

This chain links TRBV6-5 with TRBJ2-5; weak D call: TRBD2 (5 bases). CDR3 length: 14 residues. Trimming removed 2 bases from V and 5 bases from J, with 12 bases in between. Per germline, CDR1 MNHEY and CDR2 SVGAGI. Written as DNA, the CDR3 is TGTGCCAGCAGTTACCTCCGGGATGGGGAGACCCAGTACTTC. It specifies CASSYLRDGETQYF.

The V call is TRBV27, the J call TRBJ2-5; no definite D call. In germline, CDR1 is MNHEY, CDR2 SMNVEV (reference sequence). The CDR3 covers 13 residues. V shed 6 bases and J shed 2 bases, with 10 bases lying between them. The CDR3: CASRLSVQETQYF. CDR3 nucleotides: TGTGCCAGCAGGTTGTCGGTACAAGAGACCCAGTACTTC.

The V and J genes are TRBV11-1 and TRBJ2-3, with 7 positions matching TRBD2. The CDR3 runs to 14 residues. The trim removed 5 bases at V and 4 bases at J, leaving 6 bases unmatched. Germline V gene lookup returns CDR1 SGHAT and CDR2 FQDESV (reference sequence). The chain's CDR3 is CASSPGAGADTQYF. In DNA, the CDR3 is TGTGCCAGCAGCCCCGGGGCGGGAGCAGATACGCAGTATTTT.

In its sample, this clone was seen once. The V call is TRBV30, the J call TRBJ2-4; D assignment may be TRBD1 or TRBD2 (5 bases each). This CDR3 has 14 amino acids. Germline V lookup: CDR1 GTSNPN, CDR2 SVGIG (reference sequence). The ends were cut back, 2 bases at V and 6 bases at J, with 14 bases in the middle. CDR3 DNA: TGTGCCTGGAGTAACGGCCTGAGGGGAAACATTCAGTACTTC. Translated, it gives CAWSNGLRGNIQYF.

This rearrangement joins TRBV7-6 to TRBJ1-3; no clear D. The CDR3 spans 13 residues. Looked up from germline, CDR1 is SGHVS and CDR2 is FNYEAQ. V was trimmed by 5 bases and J by 2 bases, leaving 7 bases between them. This CDR3 is CASSLAAGNTIYF. The CDR3 DNA reads as TGTGCCAGCAGCCTCGCAGCTGGAAACACCATATATTTT.

The genes are TRBV7-2 and TRBJ1-3; D might be TRBD1 (6 bases). V was trimmed by 1 base and J by 4 bases, leaving 11 bases between them. The CDR3 is made up of 15 amino acids. In germline, CDR1 is SGHTA, CDR2 FQGNSA. CDR3 residues: CASSLVGGGGNTIYF. CDR3 sequence (DNA): TGTGCCAGCAGCTTAGTTGGCGGGGGCGGAAACACCATATATTTT.

In its sample, this clone was seen a few times. The chain couples TRBV19 to TRBJ1-2, with D perhaps TRBD1 (6 bases). Trimming stripped 7 bases from V and 1 base from J, with 16 bases between. The CDR3 is 15 residues long. Germline V gene data show CDR1 as LNHDA and CDR2 as SQIVND (reference sequence). CDR3 in DNA: TGTGCCAGTACCCTAGGGGGGAATTATAACTATGGCTACACCTTC. It yields the protein CASTLGGNYNYGYTF.

The chain joins TRBV5-4 to TRBJ2-1; 8 bases map to TRBD1. Germline values: CDR1 SGHNT, CDR2 YYREEE (reference sequence). V dropped 4 bases and J dropped 9; count of bases not matched to a gene: 9. This CDR3 is 14 amino acids long. Here the CDR3 reads CASSPDRTGFEQFF. Here the CDR3 DNA reads TGTGCCAGCAGCCCAGATCGGACAGGGTTTGAGCAGTTCTTC.

This sequence joins TRBV2 and TRBJ1-2; tentative D call: TRBD1 (5 bases). Trimming left V 5 bases short and J 5 bases short, with 12 bases between. This CDR3 contains 13 residues. Germline V lookup: CDR1 SNHLY, CDR2 FYNNEI. The DNA of the CDR3 is TGTGCCAGCAGTCAGCAGGAGGGGTATGGCTACACCTTC. As protein: CASSQQEGYGYTF.

The rearrangement links TRBV19 to TRBJ2-3; D unclear. The CDR3 consists of 14 residues. Deletions cut 1 base from V and 1 base from J, with 6 bases between. Germline lookup yields CDR1 LNHDA and CDR2 SQIVND (reference sequence). The CDR3 loop reads CASSIGYRTDTQYF. The CDR3 region has the DNA TGTGCCAGTAGTATAGGATACCGCACAGATACGCAGTATTTT.

The rearrangement joins TRBV6-1 to TRBJ1-5; no definite D call. The CDR3 runs to 14 residues. CDR1 MNHNS and CDR2 SASEGT come from the germline V gene. Trimming took 2 bases from V and 0 from J, leaving 5 bases between them. Here the CDR3 DNA reads TGTGCCAGCAGTGAAATGTATAGCAATCAGCCCCAGCATTTT. Translation: CASSEMYSNQPQHF.

The DNA of the CDR3 is TGTGCCAGTAGTATCATCGGACTAGCGGGAGGTGAGCAGTTCTTC. Its translation: CASSIIGLAGGEQFF. V is TRBV19 and J is TRBJ2-1, with 14 bases fitting TRBD2. Looked up from germline, CDR1 is LNHDA and CDR2 is SQIVND (reference sequence). Trimming at V came to 3 bases and at J to 9 bases, leaving 4 bases not matched to a gene. The CDR3 runs to 15 residues.

The V gene is TRBV5-1, the J gene TRBJ2-2; 7 bases fit TRBD1. The CDR3 length is 15 residues. The junction had 2 bases not matched to a gene; V was cut back by 3 bases and J by 0 bases. Germline lookup yields CDR1 SGHRS and CDR2 YFSETQ. The CDR3 DNA follows: TGCGCCAGCAGCTGGGACAGCGCGAACACCGGGGAGCTGTTTTTT. It encodes CASSWDSANTGELFF.

The chain has TRBV6-1 and TRBJ1-4; no firm D call. Trimming removed 4 bases from V and 4 bases from J, with 7 bases in between. Germline V gene sequence: CDR1 MNHNS, CDR2 SASEGT. This CDR3 has 13 residues. CDR3 DNA: TGTGCCAGCAGTGTTAACATTAATGAAAAACTGTTTTTT. Protein product: CASSVNINEKLFF.

The CDR3: CASSSSGYQPQHF. CDR3 bases: TGTGCCAGCAGCTCCTCGGGATACCAGCCCCAGCATTTT. The chain uses TRBV7-9 and TRBJ1-5; D unclear. This CDR3 is built from 13 residues. CDR1 and CDR2 from the germline V gene are SEHNR and FQNEAQ (reference sequence). V was clipped by 4 bases and J by 7 bases, with 11 bases between them.

The chain couples TRBV11-2 to TRBJ2-6; D remains ambiguous. The CDR3 is 18 amino acids. CDR1 is SGHAT, CDR2 FQNNGV, per germline. Trimming stripped 3 bases from V and 2 bases from J, with 17 bases between. CDR3 bases: TGTGCCAGCAGCTTTACGATGTCTTCGGCAACTGGGGCCAACGTCCTGACTTTC. Translation gives CASSFTMSSATGANVLTF.

The CDR3 is CASGLGYTF. In DNA form, the CDR3 reads TGCGCCAGCGGACTGGGCTACACCTTC. The V gene is TRBV10-2, the J gene TRBJ1-2, with unresolved D. CDR1 and CDR2 (germline): WSHSY, SAAADI. Between the trimmed V and J ends, which lost 8 bases and 8 bases, there was a span of 6 bases. There are 9 residues in the CDR3.

This clone appeared a single time. This chain uses TRBV7-2 with TRBJ2-7; no clear D. V was pared by 2 bases and J by 6 bases, with 8 bases between. Germline-derived CDR1 and CDR2 are SGHTA and FQGNSA. The CDR3 loop spans 12 amino acids. CDR3 amino acids: CASSLPVGEQYF. CDR3 sequence (DNA): TGTGCCAGCAGCTTACCTGTGGGCGAGCAGTACTTC.